Listed below are T cell receptor beta chains from one sample, sequenced in a study of regulatory T cells in long-lasting Graves disease. In TCRdb, the multiplex PCR reads were re-called with MiXCR into one record per CDR3 protein. Of 350,000 to 550,000 distinct CDR3 sequences in the sample, less than 20% were seen once. These same data were also listed under a study on T cells in Graves' hyperthyroidism and ophthalmopathy.

The sample in question was peripheral blood mononuclear cells (PBMCs), obtained at new diagnosis, from a patient treated with antithyroid drugs. The receptors shown here come from a woman under 30 with Graves disease. CDR3s include the opening cysteine and the closing phenylalanine or tryptophan. A D gene is named only where the DNA matches it firmly. Expanded clones get a size class; other rows say once, few or many, or leave the size out.

>TRBJ2-1|once|TRBD2|TRBV7-9
CASSLEAGGLIGNEQFF
TGTGCCAGCAGCTTAGAAGCGGGAGGGCTTATAGGGAATGAGCAGTTCTTC
>TRBJ2-3|once|NA|TRBV10-2
CASSVLEADTQYF
TGCGCCAGCAGTGTACTAGAGGCAGATACGCAGTATTTT
>TRBJ2-7|NA|TRBD2|TRBV4-3
CASSQDGSGRYEQYF
TGCGCCAGCAGCCAAGATGGTAGCGGGAGGTACGAGCAGTACTTC
>TRBJ2-5|many|TRBD2|TRBV28
CASSSRLAGEETQYF
TGTGCCAGCAGTTCTAGACTAGCGGGAGAAGAGACCCAGTACTTC
>TRBJ1-5|NA|NA|TRBV27
CASSPNPGGTNQPQHF
TGTGCCAGCAGCCCTAATCCGGGTGGCACTAATCAGCCCCAGCATTTT
>TRBJ2-4|few|NA|TRBV2
CASSDPQEKLAKNIQYF
TGTGCCAGCAGTGATCCGCAGGAAAAACTAGCCAAAAACATTCAGTACTTC
>TRBJ2-7|NA|NA|TRBV5-1
CASSLRGASRSYEQYF
TGCGCCAGCAGCTTGCGTGGGGCTAGCCGGAGTTACGAGCAGTACTTC
>TRBJ2-5|NA|NA|TRBV27
CASSPPGLRQETQYF
TGTGCCAGCAGCCCTCCGGGTTTAAGGCAAGAGACCCAGTACTTC
>TRBJ1-2|NA|NA|TRBV10-3
CAISEPGRTYGYTF
TGTGCCATCAGTGAACCGGGACGGACCTATGGCTACACCTTC
>TRBJ1-1|many|NA|TRBV27
CASSVTANTEAFF
TGTGCCAGCAGTGTGACAGCGAACACTGAAGCTTTCTTT
>TRBJ2-5|NA|TRBD2|TRBV5-6
CASSSGGGTETQYF
TGTGCCAGCAGCTCGGGCGGGGGTACGGAGACCCAGTACTTC
>TRBJ2-7|many|TRBD1|TRBV2
CASREQGPAYEQYF
TGTGCCAGCAGGGAACAGGGGCCAGCCTACGAGCAGTACTTC
>TRBJ2-5|NA|TRBD2|TRBV20-1
CSARDHGLAEETQYF
TGCAGTGCTAGAGATCATGGACTAGCGGAAGAGACCCAGTACTTC
>TRBJ2-1|many|NA|TRBV20-1
CSASMTVYNEQFF
TGCAGTGCTAGTATGACGGTCTACAATGAGCAGTTCTTC
>TRBJ1-1|many|TRBD1|TRBV7-9
CASSTGQGRNTEAFF
TGTGCCAGCAGCACAGGACAGGGGAGGAACACTGAAGCTTTCTTT
>TRBJ1-2|few|NA|TRBV12-3/TRBV12-4
CASSTAYGYTF
TGTGCCAGCAGTACAGCGTATGGCTACACCTTC
>TRBJ2-2|NA|NA|TRBV19
CASSIKVGTGELFF
TGTGCCAGTAGTATCAAGGTTGGCACCGGGGAGCTGTTTTTT
>TRBJ2-3|many|TRBD1|TRBV6-1
CASSNRGRSTDTQYF
TGTGCCAGCAGTAACAGGGGGCGAAGCACAGATACGCAGTATTTT
>TRBJ2-2|few|NA|TRBV28
CASSNRAGELFF
TGTGCCAGCAGCAACAGGGCCGGGGAGCTGTTTTTT
>TRBJ2-1|NA|NA|TRBV27
CASSLSAVGFNEQLF
TGTGCCAGCAGTTTGAGTGCGGTAGGCTTCAATGAGCAGCTCTTC
>TRBJ2-3|many|NA|TRBV18
CASSPQATQYF
TGTGCCAGCTCACCACAGGCCACGCAGTATTTT
>TRBJ2-6|many|NA|TRBV28
CASSKDRYSGANVLTF
TGTGCCAGCAGTAAGGACCGATACTCTGGGGCCAACGTCCTGACTTTC
>TRBJ1-3|many|NA|TRBV5-1
CASSFGRGLSGNTIYF
TGCGCCAGCAGCTTCGGCAGGGGCCTCTCTGGAAACACCATATATTTT
>TRBJ2-1|many|NA|TRBV5-1
CASSQLPTGNTYNEQFF
TGCGCCAGCAGCCAACTCCCGACGGGAAATACCTACAATGAGCAGTTCTTC
>TRBJ1-1|many|NA|TRBV28
CASIGGMNTEAFF
TGTGCCAGCATTGGGGGGATGAACACTGAAGCTTTCTTT
>TRBJ2-7|NA|NA|TRBV12-3/TRBV12-4
CASSNHRIYEQYF
TGTGCCAGCAGTAACCACAGAATCTACGAGCAGTACTTC
>TRBJ2-2|many|NA|TRBV5-1
CASSYDSTGELFF
TGTGCCAGCAGTTACGATAGCACCGGGGAGCTGTTTTTT
>TRBJ2-5|few|NA|TRBV6-1
CASSVGLGSSQETQYF
TGTGCCAGCAGTGTAGGGCTAGGCAGCTCGCAAGAGACCCAGTACTTC
>TRBJ2-3|few|NA|TRBV6-4
CASSETTTDTQYF
TGTGCCAGCAGTGAGACTACCACAGATACGCAGTATTTT
>TRBJ1-6|few|NA|TRBV19
CASSRDVAGSPLHF
TGTGCCAGTAGTAGGGACGTCGCGGGCTCACCCCTCCACTTT
>TRBJ2-1|NA|TRBD1|TRBV5-4
CASSLEPGQGSYNEQFF
TGTGCCAGCAGCTTAGAACCGGGACAGGGATCCTACAATGAGCAGTTCTTC
>TRBJ2-1|many|NA|TRBV11-3
CASSLVYGRDEQFF
TGTGCCAGCAGCTTAGTGTACGGGCGCGATGAGCAGTTCTTC
>TRBJ1-5|NA|NA|TRBV20-1
CSAKNGTPSKPRSNQPQHF
TGCAGTGCGAAGAACGGGACACCATCTAAACCGCGTAGCAATCAGCCCCAGCATTTT
>TRBJ2-5|many|TRBD2|TRBV28
CASSFLAGGQETQYF
TGTGCCAGCAGTTTTCTAGCGGGAGGACAAGAGACCCAGTACTTC
>TRBJ2-5|NA|NA|TRBV7-9
CASSLDLSKETQYF
TGTGCCAGCAGCTTAGACCTGTCTAAAGAGACCCAGTACTTC
>TRBJ2-1|many|NA|TRBV7-8
CASSGGQVNEQFF
TGTGCCAGCAGCGGTGGGCAGGTTAATGAGCAGTTCTTC
>TRBJ2-1|NA|NA|TRBV29-1
CSANSGAIIEQFF
TGCAGCGCGAACTCTGGTGCGATTATTGAGCAGTTCTTC
>TRBJ2-7|many|TRBD2|TRBV20-1
CSGTSGHSYEQYF
TGCAGTGGAACTAGCGGTCACTCCTACGAGCAGTACTTC
>TRBJ2-7|NA|TRBD1|TRBV3-1
CASSQGGTGGREQYF
TGTGCCAGCAGCCAAGGTGGGACAGGGGGCCGCGAGCAGTACTTC
>TRBJ1-1|many|TRBD1|TRBV29-1
CSAVRGLGTEAFF
TGCAGCGCAGTGAGGGGGCTAGGCACTGAAGCTTTCTTT
>TRBJ1-2|NA|NA|TRBV5-1
CASSFDSGGVYGYTF
TGCGCCAGCAGCTTTGACTCGGGGGGGGTCTATGGCTACACCTTC
>TRBJ2-7|many|NA|TRBV28
CASIPGNMDEQYF
TGTGCCAGTATACCAGGGAACATGGACGAGCAGTACTTC
>TRBJ2-7|NA|TRBD2|TRBV27
CASSLITSGNYEQYF
TGTGCCAGCAGTTTAATAACTAGCGGGAACTACGAGCAGTACTTC
>TRBJ1-1|few|NA|TRBV6-1
CASSPAFF
TGTGCCAGCAGCCCCGCTTTCTTT
>TRBJ2-1|many|NA|TRBV9
CASSVGGGSEQFF
TGTGCCAGCAGCGTAGGTGGGGGGAGTGAGCAGTTCTTC